Included here is one T cell receptor beta chain sequence, with context. The entry originates in a study of T cell repertoires in ileal Crohn's disease. The J segment lost 4 bases and the V segment lost 2 bases, leaving 8 bases of the junction unmatched. CDR1 SGDLS and CDR2 YYNGEE come from the germline V gene. This CDR3 is 15 amino acids long. Assay used: immunoSEQ multiplex PCR; TCRdb lists only in-frame clones, some missing. This sample yields 15,000 to 20,000 clones, of which approximately 70% are seen a single time; 5% to 5.5% belongs to the top ten. The sample taken for sequencing was ileal tissue. The chain links TRBV9 to TRBJ1-1; 7 nucleotides match TRBD1. This TCR was recovered from an adult with Crohn's disease. The DNA of the CDR3 is TGTGCCAGCAGCGTGGGGGCCGCAGGGGGCACTGAAGCTTTCTTT. Amino acids: CASSVGAAGGTEAFF.